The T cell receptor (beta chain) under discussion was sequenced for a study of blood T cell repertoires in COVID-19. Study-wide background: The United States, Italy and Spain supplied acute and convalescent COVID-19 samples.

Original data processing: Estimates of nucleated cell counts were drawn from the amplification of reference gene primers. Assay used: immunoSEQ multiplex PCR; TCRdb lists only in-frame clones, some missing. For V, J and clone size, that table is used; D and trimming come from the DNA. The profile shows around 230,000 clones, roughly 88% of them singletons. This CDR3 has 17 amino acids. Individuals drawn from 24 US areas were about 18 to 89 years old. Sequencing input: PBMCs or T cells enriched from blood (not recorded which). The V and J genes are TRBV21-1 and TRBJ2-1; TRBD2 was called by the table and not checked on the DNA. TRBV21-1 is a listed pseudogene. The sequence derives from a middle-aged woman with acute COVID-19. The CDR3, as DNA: TGTGCCAGCGTACTAGCGGGTGGATACCGCTCCTACAATGAGCAGTTCTTC. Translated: CASVLAGGYRSYNEQFF.